A single sample gave rise to the 17 T cell receptor beta chains below, sequenced in a study of blood T cell repertoires in COVID-19. The repertoire was sequenced with immunoSEQ multiplex PCR; TCRdb's copy has only in-frame clones and lacks some. The sample yields approximately 100,000 clones, about 85% seen once. Material for sequencing was peripheral blood. The receptors were gathered from a woman aged 80 or over with acute or convalescent COVID-19.

This chain uses TRBV27 with TRBJ2-2; 7 bases line up with TRBD1. Germline CDR1 reads MNHEY; CDR2 reads SMNVEV (reference sequence). J gave up 4 bases and V 7 bases, and 6 bases lay outside the gene matches. The CDR3 is made up of 14 amino acids. This chain's CDR3 is CASKRGQGTGELFF. The DNA of the CDR3 is TGTGCCAGCAAGAGGGGGCAGGGCACCGGGGAGCTGTTTTTT.

Only one count was recorded for this clone. This rearrangement joins TRBV5-4 to TRBJ2-7; tentative D call: TRBD2 (6 bases). V lost 2 bases, J lost 3 bases, and 18 bases lay in between. CDR3 length: 16 amino acids. CDR1 and CDR2 from the germline V gene are SGHNT and YYREEE (reference sequence). CDR3 residues: CASSFAPSRLDYEQYF. The CDR3 region has the DNA TGTGCCAGCAGCTTCGCCCCGTCTAGACTAGACTACGAGCAGTACTTC.

The V call is TRBV28, the J call TRBJ1-5, with TRBD1 matching 7 bases. J lost 3 bases, V lost 5 bases, and 7 bases had no gene match. The CDR3 loop spans 15 amino acids. Germline V gene data show CDR1 as MDHEN and CDR2 as SYDVKM. DNA of the CDR3: TGTGCCAGCAGTCCCCCGACAGGGATCAATCAGCCCCAGCATTTT. It codes for CASSPPTGINQPQHF.

This clone was found a few times. V is TRBV2 and J is TRBJ2-7; D is perhaps TRBD2 (5 bases). The CDR3 sequence is 15 residues long. The germline V gene has CDR1 SNHLY and CDR2 FYNNEI. Trimming pared 8 bases from V and 0 bases from J, leaving 17 bases between. DNA of the CDR3: TGTGCCAGCGCCTACGAACTGGGGAGCTCCTACGAGCAGTACTTC. Its translation: CASAYELGSSYEQYF.

This clone is a singleton in its sample. The chain employs TRBV28 and TRBJ2-3, with TRBD2 matching 10 bases. This CDR3 has 16 amino acids. Per the germline V gene, CDR1 is MDHEN and CDR2 is SYDVKM. The V gene end was trimmed by 8 bases and the J gene end by 0 bases; junction bases not matched to a gene: 8. This CDR3 reads CASPASGGTSTDTQYF. DNA of the CDR3: TGTGCCAGCCCCGCTAGCGGGGGAACTAGCACAGATACGCAGTATTTT.

The chain links TRBV7-2 to TRBJ2-4, with 10 bases matching TRBD2. V gave up 4 bases and J gave up 0 bases; unmatched junction bases: 9. Germline CDR1 reads SGHTA; CDR2 reads FQGNSA. The CDR3 runs 18 residues. CDR3 amino acids: CASSSSGGALSAKNIQYF. As DNA, the CDR3 is TGTGCCAGCAGCTCGAGCGGGGGGGCTCTTTCAGCCAAAAACATTCAGTACTTC.

The chain joins TRBV19 to TRBJ1-6, with D maybe TRBD1 (6 bases). Germline values: CDR1 LNHDA, CDR2 SQIVND (reference sequence). This CDR3 contains 14 residues. V dropped 3 bases and J dropped 6 bases, with 9 bases sitting between them. CDR3 amino acids: CASSIGGANSPLHF. The DNA for the CDR3 is TGTGCCAGTAGTATTGGGGGGGCTAATTCACCCCTCCACTTT.

This clone was found once. The chain couples TRBV5-1 to TRBJ2-1; 11 bases fit TRBD1. V shed 4 bases and J 8 bases; nucleotides not matched to a gene: 2. The CDR3 has 13 residues. CDR1 SGHRS and CDR2 YFSETQ come from the germline V gene. The CDR3 spells CASSAGQGDEQFF. CDR3 sequence (DNA): TGCGCCAGCAGCGCGGGACAGGGGGATGAGCAGTTCTTC.

The chain carries TRBV9 and TRBJ2-5, with 7 bases aligning to TRBD2. Germline CDR1 is SGDLS and CDR2 is YYNGEE. The CDR3 totals 17 residues. The junction had 9 bases not matched to a gene; V was cut back by 0 bases and J by 1 base. Here the CDR3 reads CASSVAGGGPSQETQYF. The DNA for the CDR3 is TGTGCCAGCAGCGTAGCTGGGGGGGGTCCCTCCCAAGAGACCCAGTACTTC.

The V call is TRBV7-2, the J call TRBJ1-5; possible D gene TRBD1, 6 bases. In germline, CDR1 is SGHTA, CDR2 FQGNSA. The CDR3 extends over 16 amino acids. V lost 0 bases, J lost 7 bases, and 16 bases lay in between. CDR3 amino acids: CASSLAEGGVAQPQHF. In DNA, the CDR3 is TGTGCCAGCAGCTTAGCTGAAGGGGGAGTAGCGCAGCCCCAGCATTTT.

The rearrangement links TRBV29-1 to TRBJ1-4, with TRBD1 as a possible D gene (5 bases). Germline CDR1 and CDR2: SQVTM and ANQGSEA. Trimming left V 4 bases short and J 5 bases short, with 8 bases between. The length of the CDR3 is 12 residues. The CDR3 spells CSVGRENEKLFF. Here the CDR3 DNA reads TGCAGCGTTGGCAGGGAAAATGAAAAACTGTTTTTT.

This chain joins TRBV28 and TRBJ1-2, with D possibly TRBD1 on 6 matching bases. V was trimmed by 2 bases and J by 4 bases, leaving 20 bases between them. The CDR3 loop spans 17 amino acids. CDR1 MDHEN and CDR2 SYDVKM come from the germline V gene. The DNA of the CDR3 is TGTGCCAGCAGTTTAGTAGGGGGAGGGGTACTGGGCTATGGCTACACCTTC. Amino acid sequence: CASSLVGGGVLGYGYTF.

V usage is TRBV6-2 or TRBV6-3 and J usage is TRBJ2-7, with TRBD1 as a possible D gene (5 bases). This CDR3 comprises 18 residues. The germline V gene encodes CDR1 MNHEY and CDR2 SVGEGT. Trimming cost V 3 bases and J 0 bases, with 21 bases left between them. The CDR3 protein is CASSYPPTQGPRSYEQYF. DNA for the CDR3: TGTGCCAGCAGTTATCCCCCTACCCAGGGTCCACGCTCCTACGAGCAGTACTTC.

This chain connects TRBV29-1 to TRBJ1-2; D remains unclear. CDR1 is SQVTM and CDR2 is ANQGSEA in the germline V gene. V was clipped by 7 bases and J by 2 bases, with 14 bases between them. The CDR3 has 13 residues. The CDR3 spells CSGSVGLNYGYTF. In nucleotides, the CDR3 is TGCAGCGGATCGGTTGGGCTGAACTATGGCTACACCTTC.

This sequence joins TRBV11-3 and TRBJ1-5, with D perhaps matching TRBD1 (5 bases). CDR3 length equals 20 residues. Trimming took 3 bases from V and 0 from J, leaving 24 bases between them. The germline V gene encodes CDR1 SGHNT and CDR2 YENEEA. CDR3 amino acids: CASSLVGQSSCTYSNQPQHF. In DNA, the CDR3 is TGTGCCAGCAGCTTGGTGGGGCAGTCGAGCTGCACCTATAGCAATCAGCCCCAGCATTTT.

This clone was recorded a few times. The V gene is TRBV9, the J gene TRBJ2-2; 7 bases are shared with TRBD1. Trimming removed 1 base from V and 7 bases from J; junction bases left unmatched: 4. From germline, CDR1 is SGDLS and CDR2 YYNGEE. The CDR3 runs to 14 residues. The DNA for the CDR3 is TGTGCCAGCAGCGTACGAGGGGGCAACGGGGAGCTGTTTTTT. Protein: CASSVRGGNGELFF.

The chain couples TRBV7-9 to TRBJ1-5; maybe TRBD1 (5 bases). The CDR3 length is 14 residues. V was shortened by 5 bases and J by 4 bases, with 12 bases between the two germline ends. Germline values: CDR1 SEHNR, CDR2 FQNEAQ (reference sequence). The CDR3 is CASSPMTENQPQHF. The CDR3 nucleotides are TGTGCCAGCAGCCCGATGACAGAAAATCAGCCCCAGCATTTT.